These 2 T cell receptor beta chains came from one sample sequenced in a study. One entry per CDR3 protein, called by TCRdb with MiXCR from the RT-PCR reads. The sample records hundreds of thousands of distinct CDR3 sequences, 14% being singletons. Sequenced: memory CD4+ T cells from blood. These receptors came from a female donor in good health, serving as a healthy control.

The chain carries TRBV5-1 and TRBJ2-3; 8 bases align to TRBD2. This CDR3 spans 16 amino acids. Germline CDR1 is SGHRS and CDR2 is YFSETQ. With 0 bases clipped from V and 6 bases from J, the junction kept 9 bases outside the gene matches. The CDR3 bases are TGCGCCAGCAGCTTGGGGACTAGCCGTGAGGGGGATACGCAGTATTTT. Translated: CASSLGTSREGDTQYF. Drawing the rest from reference TRBV5-1 and TRBJ2-3, the complete variable domain is KAGVTQTPRYLIKTRGQQVTLSCSPISGHRSVSWYQQTPGQGLQFLFEYFSETQRNKGNFPGRFSGRQFSNSRSEMNVSTLELGDSALYLCASSLGTSREGDTQYFGPGTRLTVL.

This clonotype has just one count. At one end the junction does not follow the germline gene, possibly because of a read error. V usage is TRBV5-1 and J usage is TRBJ2-5, with D possibly being TRBD2 (6 bases). The CDR3 is made up of 14 amino acids. The germline V gene has CDR1 SGHRS and CDR2 YFSETQ. The CDR3 reads CASRLGGVAGTQYF. Written as DNA, the CDR3 is TGCGCCAGCAGGTTGGGAGGCGTTGCGGGGACCCAGTACTTC.